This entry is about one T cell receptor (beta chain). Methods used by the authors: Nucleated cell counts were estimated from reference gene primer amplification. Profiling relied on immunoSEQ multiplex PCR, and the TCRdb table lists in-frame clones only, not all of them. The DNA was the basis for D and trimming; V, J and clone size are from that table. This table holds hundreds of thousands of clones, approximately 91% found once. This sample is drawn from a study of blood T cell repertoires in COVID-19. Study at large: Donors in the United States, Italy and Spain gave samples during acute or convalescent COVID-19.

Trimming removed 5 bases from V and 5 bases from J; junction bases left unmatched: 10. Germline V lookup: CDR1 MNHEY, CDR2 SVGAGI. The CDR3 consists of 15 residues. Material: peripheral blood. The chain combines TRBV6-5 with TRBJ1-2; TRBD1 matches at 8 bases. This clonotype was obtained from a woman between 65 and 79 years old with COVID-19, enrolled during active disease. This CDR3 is CASSPRQGRGYGYTF. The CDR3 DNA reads TGTGCCAGCAGTCCACGACAGGGGCGCGGATATGGCTACACCTTC.